The clone carrying this T cell receptor beta chain has just a few counts. This CDR3 is 13 amino acids long. Looked up from germline, CDR1 is SGHKS and CDR2 is YYEKEE (reference sequence). V was trimmed by 0 bases and J by 7 bases, leaving 7 bases between them. The data are from a study of T cells after yellow fever vaccination. MiXCR, applied by TCRdb to the 5' RACE reads, yields one record per CDR3 protein. The sample includes approximately 300,000 distinct CDR3 sequences, about 11% of them seen just once. The rearrangement uses TRBV5-5 and TRBJ2-2, with D possibly TRBD2 on 5 matching bases. Source: CD4+ T cells sorted from PBMCs, taken 45 days after the yellow fever booster vaccination. The TCR sequence derives from a man in his late teens or twenties who received the YFV17D yellow fever vaccine. The CDR3 DNA is TGTGCCAGCAGCTTGGCCGCGGGCGGGGAGCTGTTTTTT. Encoded protein: CASSLAAGGELFF.